One and the same sample provided the 32 T cell receptor beta chains below, sequenced in a study of T-cell reconstitution after alpha-beta-depleted transplantation in children. TCRbeta library preparation incorporated unique molecular identifiers. Each CDR3 protein gets one entry after TCRdb re-called the PCR reads with MiXCR. The table lists about 400,000 distinct CDR3 sequences, roughly 21% of them singletons. Specimen: PBMCs from the stem cell graft donor, collected from the stem cell graft. The receptors originated from a human donor who donated a stem cell graft to a child with acute myeloid leukemia.

The rearrangement joins TRBV28 to TRBJ2-7; no firm D call. This CDR3 has 14 residues. V lost 4 bases, J lost 0 bases, and 10 bases lay in between. The germline V gene encodes CDR1 MDHEN and CDR2 SYDVKM. The CDR3 protein is CASSSRRSSYEQYF. CDR3 in DNA: TGTGCCAGCAGTTCCCGTCGGAGCTCCTACGAGCAGTACTTC.

This clonotype has a handful of counts. The gene calls are TRBV5-1 and TRBJ2-7; 8 bases line up with TRBD2. The CDR3 runs to 15 residues. Looked up from germline, CDR1 is SGHRS and CDR2 is YFSETQ. V shed 4 bases, J shed 4 bases, and the junction held 10 bases outside the gene matches. CDR3 amino acids: CASSPLGTSGYEQYF. The CDR3 coding sequence is TGCGCCAGCAGCCCGCTGGGGACTAGTGGTTACGAGCAGTACTTC.

This clonotype appeared a single time. V and J are TRBV5-1 and TRBJ2-2; 8 bases are shared with TRBD1. This CDR3 has 15 residues. V shed 4 bases, J shed 1 base, and the junction held 3 bases outside the gene matches. Germline CDR1 is SGHRS and CDR2 is YFSETQ. CDR3 DNA sequence: TGCGCCAGCAGCACGGGACAGGTGAACACCGGGGAGCTGTTTTTT. Encoded protein: CASSTGQVNTGELFF.

The genes are TRBV12-3 or TRBV12-4 and TRBJ2-7, with TRBD2 identical over 10 bases. V lost 4 bases and J lost 3; bases outside the gene matches: 3. This CDR3 has 14 residues. CDR3 protein: CASSSQREGYEQYF. CDR3 nucleotides: TGTGCCAGCAGTTCCCAGCGGGAGGGCTACGAGCAGTACTTC.

Only a few counts were recorded for this clonotype. The rearrangement uses TRBV5-1 and TRBJ2-7; D perhaps matches TRBD1 (6 bases). The ends were cut back, 4 bases at V and 5 bases at J, with 10 bases in the middle. This CDR3 region has 12 residues. CDR1 is SGHRS and CDR2 is YFSETQ in the germline V gene. CDR3 sequence (DNA): TGCGCCAGCAGCGGACAGTTTGACGAGCAGTACTTC. It is translated as CASSGQFDEQYF.

The J gene is TRBJ1-1, the V gene TRBV5-1; D is ambiguous. The germline CDR1 and CDR2 sequences are SGHRS and YFSETQ. The CDR3 runs 14 residues. The V end lost 1 base, the J end lost 2 bases, and 9 bases lay between the germline ends. The CDR3: CASSLSVGNTEAFF. As DNA, the CDR3 is TGCGCCAGCAGCTTGTCCGTGGGAAACACTGAAGCTTTCTTT.

The chain is built from TRBV20-1 and TRBJ1-5; D is perhaps TRBD1 (6 bases). This CDR3 is 17 amino acids long. Germline loops: CDR1 DFQATT, CDR2 SNEGSKA (reference sequence). Trimming left V 3 bases short and J 1 base short, with 19 bases between. The CDR3 loop is CSARDTGTLGSNQPQHF. For the CDR3, the DNA is TGCAGTGCTAGGGACACAGGGACCCTGGGCAGCAATCAGCCCCAGCATTTT.

J is TRBJ2-1 and V is TRBV5-1; maybe TRBD2 (6 bases). The CDR3 sequence is 16 residues long. Germline V gives CDR1 SGHRS, CDR2 YFSETQ. Trimming removed 4 bases at V and 4 bases at J, with 18 bases between. The CDR3 protein is CASSPSLAGTYNEQFF. CDR3 in DNA: TGCGCCAGCAGCCCCTCCCTGGCGGGAACTTACAATGAGCAGTTCTTC.

Only a few counts were recorded for this clonotype. The chain has TRBV9 and TRBJ2-1; perhaps TRBD1 as D (5 bases). Germline V lookup: CDR1 SGDLS, CDR2 YYNGEE. The CDR3 has 14 amino acids. Trimming cost V 4 bases and J 8 bases, with 16 bases left between them. This CDR3 is CASSPRTPRDEQFF. In DNA form, the CDR3 reads TGTGCCAGCAGCCCCCGAACTCCCAGGGATGAGCAGTTCTTC.

J is TRBJ1-6 and V is TRBV12-3 or TRBV12-4; D is uncertain. V shed 5 bases and J shed 9 bases, with 11 bases lying between them. The CDR3 contains 13 residues. The CDR3 sequence: CASSPRGISPLHF. The DNA for the CDR3 is TGTGCCAGCAGTCCCAGAGGTATTTCACCCCTCCACTTT.

In this sample, this clonotype turned up a few times. The chain combines TRBV12-3 or TRBV12-4 with TRBJ2-7; 7 nucleotides match TRBD1. Trimming removed 4 bases from V and 5 bases from J; junction bases left unmatched: 8. The CDR3 loop spans 14 amino acids. The CDR3 DNA is TGTGCCAGCAGTTCCAGGGGGTTCGGGGACGAGCAGTACTTC. It yields the protein CASSSRGFGDEQYF.

In its sample, this clonotype was seen a few times. V is TRBV7-8 and J is TRBJ2-3, with 7 bases aligning to TRBD1. Losses at the gene ends were 5 bases for V and 1 base for J; bases not matched to a gene: 6. This CDR3 has 15 amino acids. Per the germline V gene, CDR1 is SGHVS and CDR2 is FQNEAQ. CDR3 region: CASSASGTGTDTQYF. DNA of the CDR3: TGTGCCAGCAGCGCCTCCGGGACAGGCACAGATACGCAGTATTTT.

This clonotype was seen at least ten times. The chain carries TRBV29-1 and TRBJ1-1; D gene ambiguous. Germline V lookup: CDR1 SQVTM, CDR2 ANQGSEA. This CDR3 contains 12 residues. Trimming removed 6 bases at V and 1 base at J, with 9 bases between. The CDR3 spells CSVSTGNTEAFF. CDR3 nucleotides: TGCAGCGTCAGCACCGGGAACACTGAAGCTTTCTTT. Full variable domain (outside the CDR3, taken from reference TRBV29-1 and TRBJ1-1): SAVISQKPSRDICQRGTSLTIQCQVDSQVTMMFWYRQQPGQSLTLIATANQGSEATYESGFVIDKFPISRPNLTFSTLTVSNMSPEDSSIYLCSVSTGNTEAFFGQGTRLTVV.

This clonotype occurred a few times. An end of the junction differs from the germline gene, which may be a read error. The V and J genes are TRBV7-2 and TRBJ2-7; D uncertain. This CDR3 spans 13 amino acids. Germline loops: CDR1 SGHTA, CDR2 FQGNSA. The DNA of the CDR3 is TGTGCCAGCAGCTTAGTCGCTACGGGCCTCGTGAACTTC. Translated, it gives CASSLVATGLVNF.

This clonotype has only a few counts. The rearrangement joins TRBV9 to TRBJ2-3, with a tentative D call TRBD2 (6 bases). The CDR3 is made up of 16 amino acids. CDR1 SGDLS and CDR2 YYNGEE come from the germline V gene. The V end was cut by 4 bases, the J end by 3 bases, with 18 bases between. CDR3 protein: CASSTAGGTPTDTQYF. Here the CDR3 DNA reads TGTGCCAGCAGCACGGCGGGCGGGACGCCTACAGATACGCAGTATTTT.

This clonotype has a count of ten or more. This sequence joins TRBV2 and TRBJ2-2; 9 bases fit TRBD2. The CDR3 consists of 15 residues. CDR1 and CDR2 (germline): SNHLY, FYNNEI. Germline trimming cut 6 bases from V and 4 bases from J; bases unmatched to any gene: 6. The chain's CDR3 is CASRVAGVPTGELFF. The CDR3 DNA sequence: TGTGCCAGCAGAGTAGCGGGAGTCCCCACCGGGGAGCTGTTTTTT. The variable domain in full, with the rest retrieved from reference TRBV2 and TRBJ2-2, is EPEVTQTPSHQVTQMGQEVILRCVPISNHLYFYWYRQILGQKVEFLVSFYNNEISEKSEIFDDQFSVERPDGSNFTLKIRSTKLEDSAMYFCASRVAGVPTGELFFGEGSRLTVL.

The DNA for the CDR3 is TGTGCCAGCTCACCAAGTCAGGGGGCGCGGTACACTGAAGCTTTCTTT. Protein: CASSPSQGARYTEAFF. The chain joins TRBV18 to TRBJ1-1, with 8 bases fitting TRBD1. Trimming at V came to 2 bases and at J to 3 bases, leaving 8 bases not matched to a gene. CDR3 length: 16 residues. Germline assignment: CDR1 KGHSH and CDR2 LQKENI.

V and J are TRBV11-2 and TRBJ2-1; 11 bases fit TRBD2. The CDR3 is 13 residues long. Losses at the gene ends were 4 bases for V and 8 bases for J; bases not matched to a gene: 1. CDR1 is SGHAT and CDR2 is FQNNGV in the germline V gene. CDR3 sequence reads: CASSWGLADEQFF. The CDR3 DNA follows: TGTGCCAGCAGCTGGGGACTAGCGGATGAGCAGTTCTTC.

The table lists this clonotype with many counts. The chain employs TRBV20-1 and TRBJ2-7; TRBD2 matches at 8 bases. The CDR3 has 19 residues. Germline V gene data show CDR1 as DFQATT and CDR2 as SNEGSKA (reference sequence). The V gene end was trimmed by 0 bases and the J gene end by 1 base; junction bases not matched to a gene: 17. The DNA for the CDR3 is TGCAGTGCTAGAGATCTCCTCGCTGCGGGAGGATTTAGGTCCTACGAGCAGTACTTC. This sequence encodes CSARDLLAAGGFRSYEQYF.

This clonotype was detected only a few times. The rearrangement links TRBV4-1 to TRBJ1-1; tentative D call: TRBD1 (5 bases). The germline gives CDR1 MGHRA, CDR2 YSYEKL. This CDR3 is 12 amino acids long. Trimming shortened V by 2 bases and J by 9 bases, and 10 bases separated the two germline ends. CDR3 protein: CASSQKGIQAFF. In DNA form, the CDR3 reads TGCGCCAGCAGCCAAAAGGGGATACAAGCTTTCTTT.

This clonotype was observed a handful of times. CDR3 nucleotide sequence: TGCAGTGCTAGAGATCCCCCCCAGGACAGGGTTAGTAGGGCCTACAATGAGCAGTTCTTC. As protein: CSARDPPQDRVSRAYNEQFF. The V call is TRBV20-1, the J call TRBJ2-1; 8 bases map to TRBD1. Per the germline V gene, CDR1 is DFQATT and CDR2 is SNEGSKA (reference sequence). CDR3 size: 20 residues. The V segment lost 0 bases and the J segment 2 bases; nucleotides outside the gene matches: 18.

In this sample, this clonotype turned up many times. This chain joins TRBV20-1 and TRBJ2-4, with unresolved D. CDR3 size: 13 residues. V dropped 5 bases and J dropped 2 bases, with 10 bases sitting between them. Germline V gene data show CDR1 as DFQATT and CDR2 as SNEGSKA (reference sequence). The CDR3 nucleotides read TGCAGTGCTGGAAGCGTATCCAAAAACATTCAGTACTTC. This encodes CSAGSVSKNIQYF.

V and J are TRBV20-1 and TRBJ2-6, with a weak D call TRBD2 (5 bases). This CDR3 contains 17 residues. The V end was cut by 0 bases, the J end by 3 bases, with 15 bases between. The germline gives CDR1 DFQATT, CDR2 SNEGSKA (reference sequence). In nucleotides, the CDR3 is TGCAGTGCTAGAGATAGCGCAGTTCCAAGTGGGGCCAACGTCCTGACTTTC. Translating gives CSARDSAVPSGANVLTF.

Only a few counts were recorded for this clonotype. It may be a read error: a sequence one base away is much more abundant. The rearrangement joins TRBV20-1 to TRBJ2-7; 12 bases map to TRBD2. Trimming removed 3 bases from V and 3 bases from J; junction bases left unmatched: 3. CDR1 and CDR2 (germline): DFQATT, SNEGSKA (reference sequence). The CDR3 length is 14 residues. The CDR3 nucleotides are TGCAGTGCTAGCGGACTAGCGGGAAGCTACGAGCAGTACTTC. Protein sequence: CSASGLAGSYEQYF.

Here the CDR3 reads CASSLTQGAFGNTIYF. DNA of the CDR3: TGTGCCAGCAGCTTAACCCAGGGGGCATTCGGAAACACCATATATTTT. The chain couples TRBV11-3 to TRBJ1-3; 8 bases match TRBD1. The length of the CDR3 is 16 residues. The V and J ends lost 2 bases and 4 bases, in that order; junction bases with no gene match: 7. Germline V gives CDR1 SGHNT, CDR2 YENEEA.

This clonotype was found many times. This chain links TRBV29-1 with TRBJ2-7, with a weak D call TRBD2 (5 bases). CDR3 size: 13 residues. CDR1 is SQVTM and CDR2 is ANQGSEA in the germline V gene. V was pared by 4 bases and J by 0 bases, with 10 bases between. Here the CDR3 reads CSVVGVASYEQYF. The CDR3 DNA sequence: TGCAGCGTTGTCGGGGTCGCCTCCTACGAGCAGTACTTC.

This chain connects TRBV28 to TRBJ1-4; D may be TRBD1 (5 bases). This CDR3 contains 14 residues. Germline V CDR1 and CDR2: MDHEN, SYDVKM. Trimming pared 6 bases from V and 8 bases from J, leaving 16 bases between. CDR3: CASRPGLRGEKLFF. The CDR3 nucleotides read TGTGCCAGCAGGCCAGGGTTGCGGGGCGAAAAACTGTTTTTT.

This chain joins TRBV5-1 and TRBJ2-7; 9 bases match TRBD1. Germline V gene data show CDR1 as SGHRS and CDR2 as YFSETQ. This CDR3 contains 13 residues. V shed 4 bases and J 3 bases; nucleotides not matched to a gene: 2. CDR3 nucleotides: TGCGCCAGCAGCCGGACAGGGGTCTACGAGCAGTACTTC. This encodes CASSRTGVYEQYF.

In its sample, this clonotype was seen a few times. This sequence joins TRBV5-1 and TRBJ1-1, with D unclear. V was shortened by 1 base and J by 1 base, with 11 bases between the two germline ends. The CDR3 runs 15 residues. The germline CDR1 and CDR2 sequences are SGHRS and YFSETQ. This chain's CDR3 is CASSLNPMPNTEAFF. CDR3 coding DNA: TGCGCCAGCAGCTTGAACCCCATGCCGAACACTGAAGCTTTCTTT.

The chain links TRBV3-1 to TRBJ2-1; D not resolved. This CDR3 has 15 residues. Germline V gene data show CDR1 as LGHDT and CDR2 as YNNKEL (reference sequence). V was pared by 0 bases and J by 1 base, with 7 bases between. The CDR3 reads CASSQEESSYNEQFF. The CDR3 coding sequence is TGTGCCAGCAGCCAAGAGGAGTCGTCCTACAATGAGCAGTTCTTC.

The V and J genes are TRBV29-1 and TRBJ2-1; TRBD2 matches 15 bases. There are 15 residues in the CDR3. J gave up 4 bases and V 3 bases, and 1 base lay outside the gene matches. Germline V lookup: CDR1 SQVTM, CDR2 ANQGSEA. This chain's CDR3 is CSVEGTSGRYNEQFF. CDR3 in DNA: TGCAGCGTTGAGGGGACTAGCGGGAGGTACAATGAGCAGTTCTTC.

This chain uses TRBV15 with TRBJ2-5, with a possible D match to TRBD1 (5 bases). The CDR3 has 13 residues. Germline-derived CDR1 and CDR2 are LNHNV and YYDKDF (reference sequence). V was shortened by 8 bases and J by 4 bases, with 14 bases between the two germline ends. Written as DNA, the CDR3 is TGTGCCACCGAAGACAGTTATAGAGAGACCCAGTACTTC. This translates into CATEDSYRETQYF.